The 19 T cell receptor beta chains in this list originate from one sample, sequenced in a study of T cells after yellow fever vaccination. TCRdb ran MiXCR on the 5' RACE reads and lists one entry per CDR3 protein. The sample includes about 550,000 distinct CDR3 sequences, about 19% of them seen just once. The starting material was PBMCs, obtained 15 days after the yellow fever booster vaccination. The source is a man aged 30 to 39 who received the YFV17D yellow fever vaccine.

In this sample, this clonotype turned up a few times. The rearrangement links TRBV20-1 to TRBJ2-7, with a weak D call TRBD1 (6 bases). This CDR3 spans 16 amino acids. Germline V lookup: CDR1 DFQATT, CDR2 SNEGSKA (reference sequence). V lost 0 bases and J 2 bases, leaving 17 bases between the germline ends. CDR3 DNA: TGCAGTGCTAGAGACCCTCCAGGGGCCACTGCCTACGAGCAGTACTTC. This encodes CSARDPPGATAYEQYF.

The sample holds a few counts of this clonotype. V and J are TRBV3-1 and TRBJ2-3; D is uncertain. Germline assignment: CDR1 LGHDT and CDR2 YNNKEL (reference sequence). V shed 3 bases and J shed 3 bases, with 13 bases lying between them. The CDR3 has 15 amino acids. CDR3 in DNA: TGTGCCAGCAGCCAGGGCAGCTTAGATACAGATACGCAGTATTTT. It yields the protein CASSQGSLDTDTQYF.

The V gene is TRBV4-3, the J gene TRBJ2-3, with TRBD1 identical over 7 bases. The CDR3 extends over 15 amino acids. Germline V gene lookup returns CDR1 LGHNA and CDR2 YSLEER. Trimming removed 1 base from V and 4 bases from J; junction bases left unmatched: 5. This chain's CDR3 is CASSQGGGRADTQYF. The CDR3 DNA is TGCGCCAGCAGCCAAGGAGGGGGCAGAGCAGATACGCAGTATTTT.

This chain joins TRBV6-4 and TRBJ2-3; no firm D call. Germline CDR1 and CDR2: MRHNA and SNTAGT. With 9 bases removed from V and 1 base from J, the gap between germline ends came to 11 bases. The CDR3 is 13 amino acids. The CDR3 DNA reads as TGTGCCAGAGATCAGGTTTGCACAGATACGCAGTATTTT. Protein product: CARDQVCTDTQYF.

The CDR3 nucleotides read TGTGCCAGCAGCCAAGGATCCAGGTCCGTTACGCAGTATTTT. Its translation is CASSQGSRSVTQYF. The rearrangement uses TRBV14 and TRBJ2-3, with no clear D. V lost 1 base and J lost 8, with 13 bases in between. CDR1 is SGHDN, CDR2 FVKESK, per germline. The CDR3 spans 14 residues.

Comment on this clonotype: The junction and the germline gene differ at one end; a read error may be behind it. The chain carries TRBV6-2 or TRBV6-3 and TRBJ2-7; D remains unclear. This CDR3 region has 13 residues. Germline CDR1 MNHEY, CDR2 SVGEGT. The CDR3 region has the DNA TGTGCCACCAGTCAAGCTAGGTACTACGAGCAGTACTTC. Protein: CATSQARYYEQYF.

This clonotype was recorded a few times. This chain connects TRBV11-2 to TRBJ2-1; 7 bases agree with TRBD1. The CDR3 runs 15 residues. Trimming at V came to 6 bases and at J to 4 bases, leaving 9 bases not matched to a gene. Looked up from germline, CDR1 is SGHAT and CDR2 is FQNNGV. This chain's CDR3 is CASSYNRGSYNEQFF. Written as DNA, the CDR3 is TGTGCCAGCAGTTACAACAGGGGATCTTACAATGAGCAGTTCTTC.

This chain connects TRBV20-1 to TRBJ2-2; 9 bases are shared with TRBD2. The CDR3 sequence is 13 residues long. CDR1 is DFQATT and CDR2 is SNEGSKA in the germline V gene (reference sequence). Trimming removed 5 bases from V and 6 bases from J; junction bases left unmatched: 4. The DNA for the CDR3 is TGCAGTGCTTCGGGACTAGCCCCCGGGGAGCTGTTTTTT. The encoded protein is CSASGLAPGELFF.

The gene calls are TRBV9 and TRBJ1-1; weak D call: TRBD1 (5 bases). The CDR3 is 15 amino acids. CDR1 is SGDLS and CDR2 is YYNGEE in the germline V gene. V was shortened by 2 bases and J by 5 bases, with 16 bases between the two germline ends. CDR3 coding DNA: TGTGCCAGCAGCGTCAACAATGGAAAGGGGACTGAAGCTTTCTTT. It specifies CASSVNNGKGTEAFF.

This clonotype showed up many times. V usage is TRBV3-1 and J usage is TRBJ1-4; perhaps TRBD1 as D (5 bases). Germline loops: CDR1 LGHDT, CDR2 YNNKEL (reference sequence). V was cut by 4 bases and J by 6 bases, with 18 bases left in between. The CDR3 has 16 residues. As DNA, the CDR3 is TGTGCCAGCAGCCGAGGGTCCGGTCAGGGTGATGAAAAACTGTTTTTT. Its protein product is CASSRGSGQGDEKLFF.

In its sample, this clonotype was seen a few times. V usage is TRBV5-1 and J usage is TRBJ2-3; D is possibly TRBD2 (6 bases). The V gene's germline CDR1 is SGHRS and CDR2 YFSETQ. The CDR3 has 14 amino acids. With 0 bases removed from V and 5 bases from J, the gap between germline ends came to 10 bases. The CDR3: CASSLELAGDTQYF. CDR3 coding DNA: TGCGCCAGCAGCTTGGAACTAGCCGGAGATACGCAGTATTTT.

This clonotype has only a few counts. V usage is TRBV5-1 and J usage is TRBJ2-4; 10 positions match TRBD2. The V and J ends lost 4 bases and 8 bases, in that order; junction bases with no gene match: 6. In germline, CDR1 is SGHRS, CDR2 YFSETQ. CDR3 length: 14 residues. For the CDR3, the DNA is TGCGCCAGCAGCCCTCTAGCGGGAGTGGACATTCAGTACTTC. Translating it yields CASSPLAGVDIQYF.

As concerns this clonotype: A read error may account for a junction end that differs from germline. The chain recombines TRBV4-3 with TRBJ2-2; perhaps TRBD2 as D (5 bases). The CDR3 loop spans 12 amino acids. Germline CDR1 and CDR2: LGHNA and YSLEER. CDR3 in DNA: TGCGCCAGCAGCCAAGCTACCGGGGAGCCGTTTTTT. This sequence encodes CASSQATGEPFF.

The chain couples TRBV4-3 to TRBJ2-3, with D perhaps given as TRBD1 or TRBD2 (5 bases each). The CDR3 has 16 residues. Trimming pared 0 bases from V and 2 bases from J, leaving 12 bases between. The germline V gene has CDR1 LGHNA and CDR2 YSLEER. The CDR3 protein is CASSQEGDPPTDTQYF. Here the CDR3 DNA reads TGCGCCAGCAGCCAAGAGGGGGACCCTCCCACAGATACGCAGTATTTT.

This chain uses TRBV12-3 or TRBV12-4 with TRBJ2-7, with 7 bases aligning to TRBD1. CDR3 length equals 16 residues. J lost 0 bases, V lost 0 bases, and 5 bases had no gene match. The CDR3 reads CASSLAHGTVSYEQYF. CDR3 nucleotide sequence: TGTGCCAGCAGTTTAGCGCATGGGACAGTCTCCTACGAGCAGTACTTC.

The gene calls are TRBV4-3 and TRBJ2-1; the match to TRBD2 covers 9 bases. The germline V gene encodes CDR1 LGHNA and CDR2 YSLEER. V lost 0 bases and J lost 8; bases outside the gene matches: 11. The CDR3 has 17 residues. The CDR3 DNA follows: TGCGCCAGCAGCCAAGAACCTGTTCGGCGGGAGGGCTATGAGCAGTTCTTC. It specifies CASSQEPVRREGYEQFF.

In this sample, this clonotype turned up a few times. The CDR3 nucleotides are TGTGCCACCAGCCAGGGGCCGAGCACAGATACGCAGTATTTT. Translating gives CATSQGPSTDTQYF. The chain uses TRBV15 and TRBJ2-3, with a tentative D call TRBD1 (6 bases). The germline CDR1 and CDR2 sequences are LNHNV and YYDKDF (reference sequence). The CDR3 has 14 residues. Trimming removed 5 bases at V and 0 bases at J, with 9 bases between.

J is TRBJ2-5 and V is TRBV7-2; 8 positions agree with TRBD1. Germline assignment: CDR1 SGHTA and CDR2 FQGNSA. Losses at the gene ends were 7 bases for V and 1 base for J; bases not matched to a gene: 2. The CDR3 totals 13 residues. CDR3: CASNDRGQETQYF. DNA of the CDR3: TGTGCCAGCAACGACAGGGGCCAAGAGACCCAGTACTTC.

This clonotype was seen a single time. V is TRBV5-4 and J is TRBJ2-2, with D possibly matching TRBD2 (5 bases). The CDR3 loop spans 15 amino acids. CDR1 and CDR2 (germline): SGHNT, YYREEE (reference sequence). The V gene lost 0 bases and the J gene lost 6 bases, with 12 bases spanning the gap. CDR3 sequence: CASSLGGGSAGELFF. CDR3 DNA: TGTGCCAGCAGCTTGGGAGGAGGTAGCGCCGGGGAGCTGTTTTTT.